This TCR beta chain comes out of a study of blood T cell repertoires in COVID-19. As for the study in general: Sample material is recorded as cDNA or gDNA derived from T cells, B-cell-depleted T cells, or PBMCs.

V lost 0 bases to trimming and J lost 9 bases; unmatched junction nucleotides: 11. The CDR3 spans 15 residues. Germline CDR1 is MNHEY and CDR2 is SMNVEV (reference sequence). Per the original methods: Quantification of nucleated cells was approximated via reference gene primer amplification. Repertoires were generated with immunoSEQ multiplex PCR, while TCRdb's copy carries only in-frame clones and drops some. That table is the source of V, J and clone size, and D and trimming were worked out from the DNA. The sample consists of 200,000 or so clones, around 80% of them appearing once. This receptor was identified in a man between 40 and 49 years old who had recovered from COVID-19. V gene TRBV27 combines with J gene TRBJ2-7; 7 bases line up with TRBD1. Sequencing was carried out using peripheral blood. The CDR3 nucleotides are TGTGCCAGCAGTTTATCTCGGGACAGTATACGTCGGCAGTACTTC. Translation gives CASSLSRDSIRRQYF.